A selection of T cell receptor beta chains follows, all from one sample in a study of tumor-infiltrating lymphocytes in primary liver carcinoma. TCRdb used MiXCR to reprocess the multiplex PCR reads, holding one entry per CDR3 protein. The table records 150,000 to 200,000 distinct CDR3 sequences, 50% to 75% of them present only once. The sequenced sample consisted of peripheral blood. These receptors came from a man in his forties with primary liver carcinoma and hepatitis B virus infection. Each CDR3 is given with its conserved first and last residue. D genes are given only for firm matches. Clone size appears in some rows only: once, few, many, or a class for an expanded clone.

v_gene: TRBV29-1
j_gene: TRBJ2-2
abundance: few
d_gene: .
CDR3aa: CSVSGTSNTGELFF
CDR3nt: TGCAGCGTCTCCGGGACGAGTAACACCGGGGAGCTGTTTTTT

v_gene: TRBV6-1
j_gene: TRBJ2-2
abundance: .
d_gene: .
CDR3aa: CASSVGAGETGEPFF
CDR3nt: TGTGCCAGCAGTGTCGGGGCAGGGGAGACCGGGGAGCCGTTTTTT

v_gene: TRBV12-3/TRBV12-4
j_gene: TRBJ1-3
abundance: .
d_gene: .
CDR3aa: CASSLGFSGNTIYF
CDR3nt: TGTGCCAGCAGTTTAGGCTTCTCTGGTAACACCATATATTTT

v_gene: TRBV6-5
j_gene: TRBJ2-1
abundance: few
d_gene: TRBD2
CDR3aa: CASRGTSGSYEQFF
CDR3nt: TGTGCCAGTAGAGGGACTAGCGGGAGCTATGAGCAGTTCTTC

v_gene: TRBV4-2
j_gene: TRBJ2-7
abundance: many
d_gene: .
CDR3aa: CASSQGGQTYEQYF
CDR3nt: TGTGCCAGCAGCCAAGGTGGTCAGACCTACGAGCAGTACTTC

v_gene: TRBV7-8
j_gene: TRBJ2-2
abundance: .
d_gene: .
CDR3aa: CASSVPGLNTGELFF
CDR3nt: TGTGCCAGCAGCGTTCCGGGACTTAACACCGGGGAGCTGTTTTTT

v_gene: TRBV6-1
j_gene: TRBJ2-1
abundance: many
d_gene: .
CDR3aa: CASSVRAGAGDEQFF
CDR3nt: TGTGCCAGCAGTGTACGGGCAGGGGCAGGGGATGAGCAGTTCTTC

v_gene: TRBV30
j_gene: TRBJ1-1
abundance: .
d_gene: .
CDR3aa: CARSVPGQLTRAFF
CDR3nt: TGTGCCCGGAGTGTCCCCGGGCAACTGACTCGAGCTTTCTTT

v_gene: TRBV7-9
j_gene: TRBJ2-2
abundance: .
d_gene: TRBD1
CDR3aa: CARSSTPGTGTTGELFF
CDR3nt: TGTGCCAGAAGCAGCACACCCGGGACAGGGACCACCGGGGAGCTGTTTTTT

v_gene: TRBV12-3/TRBV12-4
j_gene: TRBJ2-1
abundance: .
d_gene: TRBD1
CDR3aa: CASSPRQGGANEQFF
CDR3nt: TGTGCCAGCAGTCCGAGACAGGGGGGGGCCAATGAGCAGTTCTTC

v_gene: TRBV29-1
j_gene: TRBJ2-3
abundance: .
d_gene: .
CDR3aa: CSVEAHRETQYF
CDR3nt: TGCAGCGTTGAAGCCCACAGGGAGACGCAGTATTTT

v_gene: TRBV4-1
j_gene: TRBJ2-7
abundance: .
d_gene: TRBD2
CDR3aa: CANSATSGTGSGEQYF
CDR3nt: TGCGCCAACAGCGCGACTAGCGGGACCGGCTCGGGGGAGCAATACTTC

v_gene: TRBV6-5
j_gene: TRBJ1-6
abundance: few
d_gene: TRBD1
CDR3aa: CASRLEGTVNSPLHF
CDR3nt: TGTGCCAGCAGGCTAGAAGGGACAGTTAATTCACCCCTCCACTTT

v_gene: TRBV6-5
j_gene: TRBJ2-1
abundance: few
d_gene: TRBD1
CDR3aa: CATRLGTGTYNEQFF
CDR3nt: TGTGCCACCCGCCTCGGGACAGGGACCTACAATGAGCAGTTCTTC

v_gene: TRBV5-1
j_gene: TRBJ1-1
abundance: .
d_gene: .
CDR3aa: CASILGSGTANTEAFF
CDR3nt: TGCGCCAGCATCTTGGGATCAGGGACCGCCAACACTGAAGCTTTCTTT

v_gene: TRBV29-1
j_gene: TRBJ1-1
abundance: .
d_gene: .
CDR3aa: CSVGNDGTEAFF
CDR3nt: TGCAGCGTCGGCAACGATGGCACTGAAGCTTTCTTT

v_gene: TRBV29-1
j_gene: TRBJ2-7
abundance: few
d_gene: TRBD1
CDR3aa: CSPWTGVDEQYF
CDR3nt: TGCAGCCCATGGACAGGGGTAGACGAGCAGTACTTC

v_gene: TRBV4-1
j_gene: TRBJ1-6
abundance: .
d_gene: .
CDR3aa: CASSQDTSWRDSPLHF
CDR3nt: TGCGCCAGCAGCCAAGATACGTCTTGGAGGGATTCACCCCTCCACTTT

v_gene: TRBV11-1
j_gene: TRBJ2-5
abundance: many
d_gene: .
CDR3aa: CASSSGSGEETQYF
CDR3nt: TGTGCCAGCAGCTCCGGGAGTGGAGAGGAGACCCAGTACTTC

v_gene: TRBV14
j_gene: TRBJ2-1
abundance: many
d_gene: .
CDR3aa: CASTAGYNEQFF
CDR3nt: TGTGCCAGCACGGCTGGCTACAATGAGCAGTTCTTC

v_gene: TRBV28
j_gene: TRBJ2-7
abundance: .
d_gene: .
CDR3aa: CASSLGSKGKWGYSYEQYF
CDR3nt: TGTGCCAGCAGTTTGGGGTCGAAAGGGAAGTGGGGTTACTCATACGAGCAGTACTTC

v_gene: TRBV6-1
j_gene: TRBJ2-2
abundance: few
d_gene: .
CDR3aa: CASRRDRNTGELFF
CDR3nt: TGTGCCAGCAGGCGGGACAGAAACACCGGGGAGCTGTTTTTT

v_gene: TRBV7-8
j_gene: TRBJ2-3
abundance: once
d_gene: .
CDR3aa: CASSLATGRRRTDTQYF
CDR3nt: TGTGCCAGCAGCTTAGCAACAGGACGTCGGAGGACAGATACGCAGTATTTT

v_gene: TRBV10-1
j_gene: TRBJ2-5
abundance: .
d_gene: TRBD2
CDR3aa: CASSESSGRSLETQYF
CDR3nt: TGCGCCAGCAGTGAGTCTAGCGGGAGAAGTCTAGAGACCCAGTACTTC

v_gene: TRBV12-3/TRBV12-4
j_gene: TRBJ1-2
abundance: .
d_gene: .
CDR3aa: CASSPTASLGYGYTF
CDR3nt: TGTGCCAGCAGTCCCACAGCTTCCCTCGGCTATGGCTACACCTTC

v_gene: TRBV12-3/TRBV12-4
j_gene: TRBJ2-3
abundance: .
d_gene: .
CDR3aa: CASKERFSRSRGIDTQYF
CDR3nt: TGTGCCAGCAAAGAACGGTTTTCGAGGTCCCGCGGCATAGATACGCAGTATTTT

v_gene: TRBV4-1
j_gene: TRBJ2-1
abundance: .
d_gene: TRBD2
CDR3aa: CASSASGLAGGRNEQFF
CDR3nt: TGCGCCAGCAGCGCTTCGGGACTAGCGGGAGGGAGGAATGAGCAGTTCTTC

v_gene: TRBV24-1
j_gene: TRBJ2-2
abundance: .
d_gene: TRBD2
CDR3aa: CATGVLAGGSDTWELFF
CDR3nt: TGTGCCACCGGGGTACTAGCGGGAGGATCAGACACCTGGGAGCTGTTTTTT

v_gene: TRBV7-9
j_gene: TRBJ2-7
abundance: .
d_gene: TRBD2
CDR3aa: CASSSDPGTRGSYEQYF
CDR3nt: TGTGCCAGCAGTTCTGATCCCGGGACTAGAGGGAGCTACGAGCAGTACTTC

v_gene: TRBV5-6
j_gene: TRBJ2-5
abundance: few
d_gene: TRBD1
CDR3aa: CASSIGQAQQETQYF
CDR3nt: TGTGCCAGCAGCATAGGACAGGCGCAACAAGAGACCCAGTACTTC

v_gene: TRBV11-2
j_gene: TRBJ1-5
abundance: .
d_gene: .
CDR3aa: CTSSLVTGQPQHF
CDR3nt: TGTACCAGCAGCTTAGTGACAGGTCAGCCCCAGCATTTT

v_gene: TRBV11-2
j_gene: TRBJ2-1
abundance: .
d_gene: TRBD1
CDR3aa: CASSSGQVNEQFF
CDR3nt: TGTGCCAGCAGCTCAGGACAGGTCAATGAGCAGTTCTTC

v_gene: TRBV29-1
j_gene: TRBJ1-3
abundance: many
d_gene: TRBD1
CDR3aa: CSVGGTAGNTIYF
CDR3nt: TGCAGCGTGGGGGGGACAGCTGGAAACACCATATATTTT

v_gene: TRBV11-2
j_gene: TRBJ2-1
abundance: many
d_gene: TRBD2
CDR3aa: CASSLALAGLNEQFF
CDR3nt: TGTGCCAGCAGCTTAGCCCTAGCGGGACTCAATGAGCAGTTCTTC

v_gene: TRBV28
j_gene: TRBJ2-7
abundance: .
d_gene: TRBD1
CDR3aa: CASSLSWDREFNEQYF
CDR3nt: TGTGCCAGCAGTTTATCGTGGGACAGGGAATTTAACGAGCAGTACTTC

v_gene: TRBV6-5
j_gene: TRBJ1-5
abundance: .
d_gene: .
CDR3aa: CASSITGGKNQPQHF
CDR3nt: TGTGCCAGTTCGATAACCGGGGGGAAAAATCAGCCCCAGCATTTT

v_gene: TRBV6-2/TRBV6-3
j_gene: TRBJ1-1
abundance: few
d_gene: .
CDR3aa: CASSTTQGSAEAFF
CDR3nt: TGTGCCAGCAGCACCACTCAGGGGAGCGCTGAAGCTTTCTTT

v_gene: TRBV11-2
j_gene: TRBJ2-1
abundance: many
d_gene: TRBD2
CDR3aa: CASRHTSGVYNEQFF
CDR3nt: TGTGCCAGCAGGCATACTAGCGGAGTCTACAATGAGCAGTTCTTC

v_gene: TRBV4-1
j_gene: TRBJ2-1
abundance: .
d_gene: TRBD1
CDR3aa: CASEGAYNEQFF
CDR3nt: TGCGCCAGCGAGGGGGCATACAATGAGCAGTTCTTC

v_gene: TRBV29-1
j_gene: TRBJ2-1
abundance: many
d_gene: .
CDR3aa: CSVGVLSGTYNEQFF
CDR3nt: TGCAGCGTGGGGGTACTTAGCGGTACCTACAATGAGCAGTTCTTC

v_gene: TRBV5-5
j_gene: TRBJ2-7
abundance: few
d_gene: .
CDR3aa: CASSTTKGSSRHEQYF
CDR3nt: TGTGCCAGCAGCACGACGAAGGGGTCCTCGAGGCACGAGCAGTACTTC

v_gene: TRBV6-5
j_gene: TRBJ2-1
abundance: few
d_gene: TRBD1
CDR3aa: CASSDRAHYNEQFF
CDR3nt: TGTGCCAGCAGTGACAGGGCCCACTACAATGAGCAGTTCTTC

v_gene: TRBV10-1
j_gene: TRBJ2-7
abundance: .
d_gene: .
CDR3aa: CASRSLGGGIGVGEQYF
CDR3nt: TGCGCCAGCAGATCCTTAGGTGGCGGGATAGGAGTGGGGGAGCAGTACTTC

v_gene: TRBV5-1
j_gene: TRBJ1-5
abundance: .
d_gene: TRBD1
CDR3aa: CASSLGLQGGQPQHF
CDR3nt: TGCGCCAGCAGCTTGGGCTTACAGGGGGGTCAGCCCCAGCATTTT

v_gene: TRBV11-2
j_gene: TRBJ1-1
abundance: .
d_gene: .
CDR3aa: CATSFDRRTEAFF
CDR3nt: TGTGCCACCAGTTTCGATAGAAGGACTGAAGCTTTCTTT

v_gene: TRBV11-2
j_gene: TRBJ2-3
abundance: .
d_gene: .
CDR3aa: CASSNTKTDTPYF
CDR3nt: TGTGCTAGCAGCAACACAAAAACAGATACGCCGTATTTT

v_gene: TRBV7-8
j_gene: TRBJ2-7
abundance: .
d_gene: .
CDR3aa: CASSTHRVLAYEQYF
CDR3nt: TGTGCCAGCAGCACCCACAGGGTGTTGGCCTACGAGCAGTACTTC